The 15 T cell receptor beta chains below were found in one sample sequenced in a study of blood T cell repertoires in COVID-19. Method: immunoSEQ multiplex PCR; TCRdb's copy keeps in-frame clones and lacks some. The repertoire holds about 120,000 clones, with 65% to 90% as singletons. The material sequenced was peripheral blood. These receptors all come from a human donor in a cohort sampled during active COVID-19.

V is TRBV6-5 and J is TRBJ2-1; 9 nucleotides agree with TRBD2. V dropped 11 bases and J dropped 5; count of bases not matched to a gene: 13. Germline lookup yields CDR1 MNHEY and CDR2 SVGAGI. CDR3 length equals 15 residues. The CDR3 nucleotides are TGTGCCGCAAGGACGCGGGGGGGCGTCGACAATGAGCAGTTCTTC. This gives the protein CAARTRGGVDNEQFF.

V is TRBV5-1 and J is TRBJ2-1, with a possible D match to TRBD2 (7 bases). This CDR3 has 15 residues. The ends were cut back, 5 bases at V and 8 bases at J, with 20 bases in the middle. Germline values: CDR1 SGHRS, CDR2 YFSETQ. Here the CDR3 reads CASSPVGGAGHEQFF. The CDR3 DNA reads as TGCGCCAGCAGTCCCGTTGGGGGGGCCGGGCATGAGCAGTTCTTC. Full variable domain (missing parts from reference TRBV5-1 and TRBJ2-1): KAGVTQTPRYLIKTRGQQVTLSCSPISGHRSVSWYQQTPGQGLQFLFEYFSETQRNKGNFPGRFSGRQFSNSRSEMNVSTLELGDSALYLCASSPVGGAGHEQFFGPGTRLTVL.

The rearrangement links TRBV2 to TRBJ1-2, with TRBD1 as a possible D gene (5 bases). There are 14 residues in the CDR3. V lost 1 base and J 7 bases, leaving 13 bases between the germline ends. Germline CDR1 is SNHLY and CDR2 is FYNNEI. CDR3 coding DNA: TGTGCCAGCAGTGAAGAGGCAGGGCTATCTGGCTACACCTTC. Translated: CASSEEAGLSGYTF.

In DNA, the CDR3 is TGCGCCAGCAGCCAAGGGTGGGAGGGATTGGGACACGAGCAGTACTTC. Amino acid sequence: CASSQGWEGLGHEQYF. This chain joins TRBV4-1 and TRBJ2-7; 7 bases are shared with TRBD2. CDR3 length: 16 amino acids. From germline, CDR1 is MGHRA and CDR2 YSYEKL. Losses at the gene ends were 1 base for V and 5 bases for J; bases not matched to a gene: 11.

This clone was picked up one time. This chain links TRBV2 with TRBJ2-1; 7 nucleotides align to TRBD2. This CDR3 spans 13 amino acids. Germline values: CDR1 SNHLY, CDR2 FYNNEI. J gave up 5 bases and V 10 bases, and 8 bases lay outside the gene matches. The CDR3 DNA reads TGTGCCACCCGCGGGACTACCAACAATGAGCAGTTCTTC. It is translated as CATRGTTNNEQFF.

The rearrangement links TRBV5-5 to TRBJ1-2; no clear D gene. The CDR3 covers 12 residues. The germline CDR1 and CDR2 sequences are SGHKS and YYEKEE (reference sequence). Trimming took 3 bases from V and 6 from J, leaving 9 bases between them. This chain's CDR3 is CASSSGVHGYTF. The CDR3 DNA sequence: TGTGCCAGCAGCTCGGGAGTCCATGGCTACACCTTC.

In its sample, this clone was seen a few times. The V and J genes are TRBV7-9 and TRBJ1-4; D is uncertain. V was cut by 5 bases and J by 0 bases, with 7 bases left in between. CDR3 length equals 14 residues. Germline V gives CDR1 SEHNR, CDR2 FQNEAQ (reference sequence). The CDR3 sequence is CASSVQATNEKLFF. The CDR3 DNA sequence: TGTGCCAGCAGCGTCCAGGCAACTAATGAAAAACTGTTTTTT.

J is TRBJ2-1 and V is TRBV10-3; TRBD2 matches at 9 bases. Losses at the gene ends were 11 bases for V and 0 bases for J; bases not matched to a gene: 2. The CDR3 is made up of 13 amino acids. Germline CDR1 ENHRY, CDR2 SYGVKD. The CDR3 nucleotides read TGTGCCGCGGGGGGGGCCTCCTACAATGAGCAGTTCTTC. This translates into CAAGGASYNEQFF.

The chain has TRBV6-5 and TRBJ2-5, with TRBD1 as a possible D gene (5 bases). The length of the CDR3 is 14 residues. Per the germline V gene, CDR1 is MNHEY and CDR2 is SVGAGI. The V and J ends lost 2 bases and 2 bases respectively, with 9 bases between them. The CDR3 sequence is CASSYNTGQETQYF. CDR3 coding DNA: TGTGCCAGCAGTTACAATACAGGTCAAGAGACCCAGTACTTC.

This CDR3 reads CASSGQGAGVYGYTF. The CDR3 coding sequence is TGTGCCAGCAGTGGACAGGGGGCGGGGGTTTACGGCTACACCTTC. The gene calls are TRBV28 and TRBJ1-2, with 11 positions matching TRBD1. With V trimmed by 5 bases and J by 8 bases, 10 bases remained unmatched. Germline V gives CDR1 MDHEN, CDR2 SYDVKM. There are 15 residues in the CDR3.

The rearrangement links TRBV28 to TRBJ2-1, with 15 bases matching TRBD2. The CDR3 consists of 18 residues. CDR1 is MDHEN, CDR2 SYDVKM, per germline. J was trimmed by 0 bases and V by 4 bases; bases with no gene match: 4. The CDR3 coding sequence is TGTGCCAGCAGTTCAGGACTAGCGGGGGGGAGCTCCTACAATGAGCAGTTCTTC. This codes for CASSSGLAGGSSYNEQFF.

The chain is built from TRBV9 and TRBJ2-1; TRBD2 matches 10 bases. The CDR3 consists of 15 residues. Germline V lookup: CDR1 SGDLS, CDR2 YYNGEE. Germline trimming cut 3 bases from V and 8 bases from J; bases unmatched to any gene: 8. CDR3 sequence reads: CASSESGGAGYEQFF. CDR3 bases: TGTGCCAGCAGCGAAAGCGGGGGGGCCGGTTATGAGCAGTTCTTC.

This chain links TRBV4-1 with TRBJ2-1, with no clear D. V lost 4 bases, J lost 6 bases, and 16 bases lay in between. Germline CDR1 reads MGHRA; CDR2 reads YSYEKL. The CDR3 is 15 residues long. The CDR3 coding sequence is TGCGCCAGCAGCCCTGACTTATACCTACGCAATGAGCAGTTCTTC. Its protein is CASSPDLYLRNEQFF.

The V and J genes are TRBV12-5 and TRBJ1-5, with D perhaps matching TRBD1 (5 bases). Germline V CDR1 and CDR2: LGHNT, FRNRAP. The CDR3 is made up of 15 amino acids. Between the trimmed V and J ends, which lost 7 bases and 6 bases, there was a span of 19 bases. The CDR3 region has the DNA TGTGCTAGTGCCATCGACCCAGGGCCGATTCAGCCCCAGCATTTT. It specifies CASAIDPGPIQPQHF.

The chain recombines TRBV7-2 with TRBJ2-3; TRBD2 matches 9 bases. Germline CDR1 reads SGHTA; CDR2 reads FQGNSA. The J segment lost 5 bases and the V segment lost 1 base, leaving 7 bases of the junction unmatched. The CDR3 consists of 16 residues. The CDR3 DNA is TGTGCCAGCAGCTTAGTGGGCGGGGGGGCAGGAGATACGCAGTATTTT. It translates to CASSLVGGGAGDTQYF.